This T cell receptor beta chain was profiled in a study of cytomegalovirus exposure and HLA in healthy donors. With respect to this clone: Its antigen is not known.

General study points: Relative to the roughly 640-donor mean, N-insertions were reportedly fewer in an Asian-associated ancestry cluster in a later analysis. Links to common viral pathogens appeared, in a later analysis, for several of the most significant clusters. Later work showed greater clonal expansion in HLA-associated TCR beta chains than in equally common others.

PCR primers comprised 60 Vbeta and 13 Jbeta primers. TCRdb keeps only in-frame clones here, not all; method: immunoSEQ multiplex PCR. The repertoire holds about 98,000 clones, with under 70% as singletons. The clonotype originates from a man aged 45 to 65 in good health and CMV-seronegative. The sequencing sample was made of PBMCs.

The CDR3 DNA is TGTGCCAGCAGCCCCCGGTTACCGGGGAGTATGAACACTGAAGCTTTCTTT. This codes for CASSPRLPGSMNTEAFF. The gene calls are TRBV7-9 and TRBJ1-1; D is unclear. The CDR3 sequence is 17 residues long. CDR1 is SEHNR, CDR2 FQNEAQ, per germline (reference sequence). V was clipped by 5 bases and J by 0 bases, with 19 bases between them.